The T cell receptor (beta chain) under discussion was sequenced for a study of T cells after yellow fever vaccination. Study overall: For low cell numbers, libraries were made with SMART-Seq v4 Ultra Low Input.

The CDR3 length is 15 residues. Germline-derived CDR1 and CDR2 are SGHKS and YYEKEE (reference sequence). V gave up 0 bases and J gave up 2 bases, with 10 bases separating them. TCRdb ran MiXCR on the 5' RACE reads and lists one entry per CDR3 protein. The table includes approximately 450,000 distinct CDR3 sequences, 18% detected once. In the case of this clonotype: Its matching antigen is unknown.

Regarding the study as a whole: Among primary-vaccination clones, most reappeared after the booster, at just under 98% for CD4 and 85% to 90% for CD8. The CD4 compartment and the CD8 compartment contained a small share of clonotypes in common.

This chain links TRBV5-5 with TRBJ2-3; D is undetermined. This sequence originates from a man younger than 35 who received the YFV17D yellow fever vaccine. Material: PBMCs, obtained before the yellow fever booster vaccination. This CDR3 reads CASSLVQSDTDTQYF. CDR3 coding DNA: TGTGCCAGCAGCTTGGTTCAGTCTGACACAGATACGCAGTATTTT. Drawing the rest from reference TRBV5-5 and TRBJ2-3, the complete variable domain is DAGVTQSPTHLIKTRGQQVTLRCSPISGHKSVSWYQQVLGQGPQFIFQYYEKEERGRGNFPDRFSARQFPNYSSELNVNALLLGDSALYLCASSLVQSDTDTQYFGPGTRLTVL.